Included here is one T cell receptor beta chain sequence, with context. Many counts were recorded for this clonotype. Its antigen is currently not known. No base-level quality is on record; no much larger clone is a single base apart. The data were obtained in a study of blood T cells in healthy people across ages (dated by TCRdb to the mid-2010s). Regarding the complete study: In model experiments, roughly one uniquely barcoded TCR beta cDNA molecule per two T cells was captured by template switching. To track age-related changes in TCR beta repertoire diversity, the study relied on deep sequencing normalized with unique cDNA molecular identifiers. Donors were grouped into four age groups: young (average roughly 15 years), middle-aged (around 39), aged (62) and long-lived (over 80). To avoid experimental bias, donors of different ages were spread randomly across the sequencing lanes. Using the same blood draw, the study looked at two additional independent replicas of 1 million unique cDNA reads for two donors, one aged 18 to 30 and the other aged 80 or older.

A distance of 19 bases separates the germline ends of V and J, which lose 2 bases and 3 bases respectively. The CDR3 covers 17 residues, taking in both the cysteine and the phenylalanine. Only CDR3 DNA remains: 51 bases, in frame from the first base. In the germline V gene, CDR1 corresponds to SGHTA and CDR2 to FQGNSA. The donors were 40 or so Caucasian individuals from Russia, aged roughly 6 to 90 years, who were systemically healthy. Each donor gave about 9.7 milliliters of peripheral blood, drawn into EDTA-treated Vacutainer tubes. PBMCs were isolated by Ficoll-Paque density-gradient centrifugation, with at least 6 million obtained per sample. Total RNA was extracted from PBMCs with Trizol reagent, with at least 6 micrograms obtained per sample. The percentages of naive CD45RAhigh/CD27high T cells were determined by flow cytometry on a PBMC aliquot from every donor. Libraries were made using 5' RACE. The reads were generated on an Illumina HiSeq 2500. A second PCR of roughly 7 to 12 cycles was run with a J-beta primer mix and a sample-barcoded 5' primer. A unique molecular identifier was introduced onto each TCR beta cDNA molecule by a template-switch 5' adaptor carrying 12 random nucleotides. At least 2.5 million CDR3-containing paired-end reads were obtained from each sample. The Mint cDNA synthesis kit, primed by a TRBC-specific oligonucleotide, was used to synthesize first-strand cDNA from all RNA. All cDNA was treated with uracil-DNA glycosylase and then went through a first 18-cycle PCR with the universal primers M1SS and BC2_uni_R. In the original analysis: For normalization, 1 million high-quality reads were randomly selected from each sample, with every read carrying a distinct molecular identifier. Instead of being binned into consensus sequences, reads that shared molecular identifiers were thrown out. MiTCR, run with a Q25 quality threshold and the strictest error-elimination algorithm, handled CDR3 identification, clonotype clustering and error correction. Lower-bound total TCR beta diversity was estimated with a nonparametric unseen species model using Euler transformation. TCRdb redid the processing of the public reads, applying fastp at Q25 and MiXCR, and retained in-frame beta chains. One record per CDR3 amino acid sequence lists the most common genes and DNA. Clone size and V and J calls follow TCRdb, not the original study. The sample profile shows approximately 810,000 distinct CDR3 sequences; around 28% of them were found once. The ten largest account for approximately 15% of the sample.

Study-level results and caveats: Estimates of total diversity based on one million sequenced T cells were regarded as lower bounds and as underestimates. Compared with the aged group, the long-lived group had more naive CD4+ T cells, fewer expanded clones and increased TCR diversity, a pattern suggesting age selection. Observed TCR beta diversity per million T cells fell roughly linearly with age, and a significant reduction was already apparent by age around 39. The CMV infection status of donors was not known, potentially confounding age-related changes in expanded clonotypes. There was a strong correlation between observed TCR beta diversity and the percentage of naive T cells measured by flow cytometry. Because profiling used bulk unsorted PBMCs, naive and antigen-experienced compartments could not be compared conclusively.

In this chain, TRBV7-2 is recombined with TRBJ1-2, and the D gene may be TRBD1, 5 bases matching. This sequence originates from a woman of 80 years or more in good health. Input material: blood. The sequenced DNA is TGTGCCAGCAGCTTAAGGGGATCTAGGGGAAGGGACTATGGCTACACCTTC. This sequence encodes CASSLRGSRGRDYGYTF. With all but the CDR3 taken from the reference TRBV7-2 and TRBJ1-2 genes, the full variable domain is: GAGVSQSPSNKVTEKGKDVELRCDPISGHTALYWYRQSLGQGLEFLIYFQGNSAPDKSGLPSDRFSAERTGGSVSTLTIQRTQQEDSAVYLCASSLRGSRGRDYGYTFGSGTRLTVV.